This TCR beta chain was identified during a study of T cells of healthy individuals. TCRdb re-derived calls from the 5' RACE reads in MiXCR, one entry per CDR3 protein. The sample consists of 90,000 to 100,000 distinct CDR3 sequences, roughly a sixth of them appearing once. This clonotype was seen repeatedly, ten times or more. The CDR3 spans 16 residues. Trimming took off 7 bases at V and 0 bases at J, with 18 bases between the two ends. This TCR came from a human donor in good health. The V gene is TRBV12-3 or TRBV12-4, the J gene TRBJ1-1; D is unclear. CDR3 sequence (DNA): TGTGCCAGCACCCCCGGGTGGGGTGGAATGAACACTGAAGCTTTCTTT. This gives the protein CASTPGWGGMNTEAFF.